This T cell receptor beta chain came from a study of T cells in Graves' hyperthyroidism and ophthalmopathy. General study points: Researchers found most expanded thyroid clonotypes above 0.001 in blood as well.

Turning to this clonotype: Its antigen is unidentified.

It was considered stable Graves' hyperthyroidism when ophthalmopathy did not progress within 18 months. A patient was excluded if there was uncontrolled infection, other autoimmune disease, pregnancy or lactation. From roughly 9.2 ml of fresh peripheral blood, PBMCs were isolated. Researchers took RNA transcripts and amplified the TCR beta CDR3 regions from them. The HTBI primer set was used in a first-round RT-PCR of the TCR CDR3. TCRdb passed the multiplex PCR reads through MiXCR, listing each CDR3 protein once. The table includes roughly 200,000 distinct CDR3 sequences, roughly 17% detected once. Trimming stripped 1 base from V and 5 bases from J, with 3 bases between. This CDR3 has 11 amino acids. In germline, CDR1 is LNHDA, CDR2 SQIVND (reference sequence).

Specimen: blood. The sequence was collected from a woman aged 45-65 years with Graves' hyperthyroidism. This chain connects TRBV19 to TRBJ2-7; unclear D gene. The CDR3: CASSIGHEQYF. The DNA for the CDR3 is TGTGCCAGTAGTATAGGGCACGAGCAGTACTTC. The full variable domain, rest sourced from reference TRBV19 and TRBJ2-7, is DGGITQSPKYLFRKEGQNVTLSCEQNLNHDAMYWYRQDPGQGLRLIYYSQIVNDFQKGDIAEGYSVSREKKESFPLTVTSAQKNPTAFYLCASSIGHEQYFGPGTRLTVT.